This T cell receptor beta chain was found in a study of PD-L1 blockade in urothelial cancer. The method was immunoSEQ multiplex PCR; TCRdb's version includes in-frame clones alone and lacks a portion of them. The table records roughly 50,000 clones, around 79% of them present only once. The CDR3 contains 15 residues. Trimming cost V 5 bases and J 3 bases; bases outside gene matches: 10. CDR1 and CDR2 (germline): MDHEN, SYDVKM. Documented time point: pretreatment peripheral blood. The chain combines TRBV28 with TRBJ2-7; 7 bases match TRBD1. This clonotype was sampled from a man in his 70s with urothelial cancer. Specimen: PBMCs, collected around atezolizumab (anti-PD-L1) treatment. The CDR3 sequence is CASSHRGGGNYEQYF. The CDR3 coding sequence is TGTGCCAGCAGTCACAGGGGTGGAGGTAACTACGAGCAGTACTTC.